This section outlines one TCR beta chain sequence together with its context. Its specificity is not known. TCRdb re-derived calls from the 5' RACE reads in MiXCR, one entry per CDR3 protein. The table shows some 350,000 distinct CDR3 sequences, with under 7.5% occurring only once. This sample stems from a study of T cells after yellow fever vaccination. Study findings and constraints: Weaker in magnitude, the secondary response showed a faster peak on day 5 versus 15.

With V trimmed by 5 bases and J by 0 bases, 1 base remained unmatched. The CDR3 is 13 residues long. Germline lookup yields CDR1 SQVTM and CDR2 ANQGSEA. The input for sequencing was PBMCs, taken 5 days after the yellow fever booster vaccination. The TCR was taken from a man aged 25-40 years who received the YFV17D yellow fever vaccine. This chain uses TRBV29-1 with TRBJ1-3, with 7 positions matching TRBD1. CDR3 coding DNA: TGCAGCGTTTCAGGGGGCTCTGGAAACACCATATATTTT. Its protein is CSVSGGSGNTIYF.